This is a list of T cell receptor beta chains from one sample in a study of blood T cell repertoires in COVID-19. Data came from immunoSEQ multiplex PCR; TCRdb stores just in-frame clones and leaves some out. The sample consists of under 350,000 clones, over 75% of them appearing once. Sequencing was performed on peripheral blood. These receptors all come from a human donor in a cohort sampled during active COVID-19. The CDR3 runs from the conserved cysteine through the conserved F or W. The order of the fields is clone size, D gene, J gene, V gene, CDR3 DNA, CDR3 protein. D genes are given only for firm matches. Clone sizes are given selectively: once, few, many, or a class where the clone is expanded.

clone_size: -
d_call: -
j_call: TRBJ2-1
v_call: TRBV5-1
cdr3_nt: TGCGCCAGCAGCTTGGGGGATCAGGGACACAAATCGGGCAATGAGCAGTTCTTC
cdr3_aa: CASSLGDQGHKSGNEQFF

clone_size: -
d_call: TRBD1
j_call: TRBJ1-2
v_call: TRBV5-5
cdr3_nt: TGTGCCAGCAGCGCTGACAGGGGTAACTATGGCTACACCTTC
cdr3_aa: CASSADRGNYGYTF

clone_size: -
d_call: TRBD2
j_call: TRBJ2-7
v_call: TRBV5-1
cdr3_nt: TGCGCCAGCAGCCCGGGCGGCGGGGGCGAGCAGTACTTC
cdr3_aa: CASSPGGGGEQYF

clone_size: -
d_call: -
j_call: TRBJ2-5
v_call: TRBV15
cdr3_nt: TGTGCCACCAGCCCCCCGGGGGCAGGGGGCCAAGAGACCCAGTACTTC
cdr3_aa: CATSPPGAGGQETQYF

clone_size: few
d_call: -
j_call: TRBJ2-3
v_call: TRBV10-3
cdr3_nt: TGTGCCATCAGAGGCGCGGAAAAGGCTGCAGATACGCAGTATTTT
cdr3_aa: CAIRGAEKAADTQYF

clone_size: -
d_call: -
j_call: TRBJ1-4
v_call: TRBV7-8
cdr3_nt: TGTGCCAGCAGCTTAGTGGGGCCCCAAGATCCGCTAAATGAAAAACTGTTTTTT
cdr3_aa: CASSLVGPQDPLNEKLFF

clone_size: -
d_call: -
j_call: TRBJ1-3
v_call: TRBV6-5
cdr3_nt: TGTGCCAGCAGTTACTCCCGCAGGGTGGTTGGAAACACCATATATTTT
cdr3_aa: CASSYSRRVVGNTIYF

clone_size: -
d_call: TRBD2
j_call: TRBJ2-5
v_call: TRBV5-1
cdr3_nt: TGCGCCAGCACCATACACGGGGAGCGGGGGCCCCAAGAGACCCAGTACTTC
cdr3_aa: CASTIHGERGPQETQYF

clone_size: -
d_call: -
j_call: TRBJ1-2
v_call: TRBV5-6
cdr3_nt: TGTGCCAGCAGCTTGGTCGGGGGGTCCAACTATGGCTACACCTTC
cdr3_aa: CASSLVGGSNYGYTF

clone_size: -
d_call: TRBD1
j_call: TRBJ2-6
v_call: TRBV5-5
cdr3_nt: TGTGCCAGCAGCTTTCAACAGGGGGCTGCTGGGGCCAACGTCCTGACTTTC
cdr3_aa: CASSFQQGAAGANVLTF

clone_size: -
d_call: TRBD1
j_call: TRBJ1-2
v_call: TRBV5-6
cdr3_nt: TGTGCCAGCAGACACAGGGGAGCTAACTATGGCTACACCTTC
cdr3_aa: CASRHRGANYGYTF

clone_size: -
d_call: -
j_call: TRBJ2-7
v_call: TRBV27
cdr3_nt: TGTGCCAGCAGTTTATTGTCGGGGGGCCGCTACGAGCAGTACTTC
cdr3_aa: CASSLLSGGRYEQYF

clone_size: -
d_call: -
j_call: TRBJ1-2
v_call: TRBV5-1
cdr3_nt: TGCGCCAGCAGCTTTTGGGGGGAAGATGGCTACACCTTC
cdr3_aa: CASSFWGEDGYTF

clone_size: -
d_call: TRBD1
j_call: TRBJ1-5
v_call: TRBV6-2/TRBV6-3
cdr3_nt: TGTGCCAGCAGTTACGGGACAGGGAGGATAAGGCAGCCCCAGCATTTT
cdr3_aa: CASSYGTGRIRQPQHF

clone_size: -
d_call: -
j_call: TRBJ1-5
v_call: TRBV6-5
cdr3_nt: TGTGCCAGCCGGGGGGGGCGAGAACAGCCCCAGCATTTT
cdr3_aa: CASRGGREQPQHF

clone_size: once
d_call: TRBD1
j_call: TRBJ2-4
v_call: TRBV11-2
cdr3_nt: TGTGCCAGCAGCTTATCAGGGGGCCTAAACATTCAGTACTTC
cdr3_aa: CASSLSGGLNIQYF

clone_size: -
d_call: -
j_call: TRBJ2-7
v_call: TRBV6-5
cdr3_nt: TGTGCCAGCAGTTACATGCCACGAGAAGCCTACGAGCAGTACTTC
cdr3_aa: CASSYMPREAYEQYF

clone_size: -
d_call: TRBD1
j_call: TRBJ1-5
v_call: TRBV3-1/TRBV3-2
cdr3_nt: TGTGCCAGCAGCCGAGGGACAGGGGGCACCGGGAGCAATCAGCCCCAGCATTTT
cdr3_aa: CASSRGTGGTGSNQPQHF

clone_size: -
d_call: -
j_call: TRBJ1-1
v_call: TRBV11-2
cdr3_nt: TGTGCCAGCAGCTTTACGGGGAACACTGAAGCTTTCTTT
cdr3_aa: CASSFTGNTEAFF

clone_size: -
d_call: -
j_call: TRBJ2-5
v_call: TRBV12-3/TRBV12-4
cdr3_nt: TGTGCCAGCAGTTTAACAGGGACCCAGTACTTC
cdr3_aa: CASSLTGTQYF

clone_size: -
d_call: -
j_call: TRBJ2-2
v_call: TRBV2
cdr3_nt: TGTGCCAGCAGTGACCAGGACTATTTACCGGGGGAGCTGTTTTTT
cdr3_aa: CASSDQDYLPGELFF

clone_size: -
d_call: -
j_call: TRBJ2-7
v_call: TRBV15
cdr3_nt: TGTGCCACCAGCGCGACAGGTACACTCTACGAGCAGTACTTC
cdr3_aa: CATSATGTLYEQYF

clone_size: -
d_call: TRBD1
j_call: TRBJ2-7
v_call: TRBV3-1/TRBV3-2
cdr3_nt: TGTGCCAGCAGCCAAGGCCGGACAGGCTCCTACGAGCAGTACTTC
cdr3_aa: CASSQGRTGSYEQYF

clone_size: -
d_call: TRBD1
j_call: TRBJ1-6
v_call: TRBV7-9
cdr3_nt: TGTGCCAGCAGCTTAAACAGGGGGACCTATAATTCACCCCTCCACTTT
cdr3_aa: CASSLNRGTYNSPLHF

clone_size: -
d_call: TRBD1
j_call: TRBJ2-7
v_call: TRBV27
cdr3_nt: TGTGCCAGCAGGCCCAGGGGGACGTTCAACTCCTACGAGCAGTACTTC
cdr3_aa: CASRPRGTFNSYEQYF

clone_size: -
d_call: -
j_call: TRBJ1-1
v_call: TRBV24-1
cdr3_nt: TGTGCCACCAGTGACTCGACACGGAACACTGAAGCTTTCTTT
cdr3_aa: CATSDSTRNTEAFF

clone_size: -
d_call: -
j_call: TRBJ2-7
v_call: TRBV12-5
cdr3_nt: TGTGCTAGTGGTTCGACAGGCCTTGAGCAGTACTTC
cdr3_aa: CASGSTGLEQYF

clone_size: -
d_call: TRBD1
j_call: TRBJ1-5
v_call: TRBV6-6
cdr3_nt: TGTGCCAGCAGTCCCCGGGGCAGGGGGCGCGTGGGCAATCAGCCCCAGCATTTT
cdr3_aa: CASSPRGRGRVGNQPQHF

clone_size: -
d_call: -
j_call: TRBJ1-4
v_call: TRBV5-6
cdr3_nt: TGTGCCAGCAGCTTGGTAGAATATGAAAAACTGTTTTTT
cdr3_aa: CASSLVEYEKLFF

clone_size: -
d_call: TRBD1
j_call: TRBJ1-5
v_call: TRBV5-1
cdr3_nt: TGCGCCAGCAGCTTAGGGGGCGATCAGCCCCAGCATTTT
cdr3_aa: CASSLGGDQPQHF

clone_size: once
d_call: -
j_call: TRBJ1-2
v_call: TRBV27
cdr3_nt: TGTGCCACCCGCGGGCACACGAGCCCATATGGCTACACCTTC
cdr3_aa: CATRGHTSPYGYTF

clone_size: -
d_call: TRBD1
j_call: TRBJ1-2
v_call: TRBV10-3
cdr3_nt: TGTGCCATCAGTGGCGGCAGGGGGGACGGCTACACCTTC
cdr3_aa: CAISGGRGDGYTF

clone_size: -
d_call: TRBD2
j_call: TRBJ2-2
v_call: TRBV24-1
cdr3_nt: TGTGCCACCAGTGAACTAGCGGGGAGGAACACCGGGGAGCTGTTTTTT
cdr3_aa: CATSELAGRNTGELFF

clone_size: -
d_call: TRBD1
j_call: TRBJ1-4
v_call: TRBV27
cdr3_nt: TGTGCCAGCAGTCCTGGACAGGGTTGGGAAAAACTGTTTTTT
cdr3_aa: CASSPGQGWEKLFF

clone_size: -
d_call: -
j_call: TRBJ1-4
v_call: TRBV2
cdr3_nt: TGTGCCAGCAGGGGAAATTCCGGGACACCAAATGAAAAACTGTTTTTT
cdr3_aa: CASRGNSGTPNEKLFF

clone_size: -
d_call: -
j_call: TRBJ2-1
v_call: TRBV7-2
cdr3_nt: TGTGCCAGCACCGTAACACCTCGCTCCTACAATGAGCAGTTCTTC
cdr3_aa: CASTVTPRSYNEQFF

clone_size: -
d_call: -
j_call: TRBJ1-6
v_call: TRBV2
cdr3_nt: TGTGCCAGCAGCTATAGGACAGATCGGCCCCTCCACTTT
cdr3_aa: CASSYRTDRPLHF

clone_size: -
d_call: -
j_call: TRBJ1-2
v_call: TRBV20-1
cdr3_nt: TGCAGTGCTAGTACCCGGGACACTGATAACTATGGCTACACCTTC
cdr3_aa: CSASTRDTDNYGYTF

clone_size: once
d_call: TRBD1
j_call: TRBJ2-3
v_call: TRBV7-9
cdr3_nt: TGTGCCAGCAGCTTAGAGGGGGCGCGGACAGATACGCAGTATTTT
cdr3_aa: CASSLEGARTDTQYF

clone_size: -
d_call: -
j_call: TRBJ2-2
v_call: TRBV12-5
cdr3_nt: TGTGCTAGTGGTTTGGTACTCTCCGGGGAGCTGTTTTTT
cdr3_aa: CASGLVLSGELFF

clone_size: -
d_call: -
j_call: TRBJ1-1
v_call: TRBV5-1
cdr3_nt: TGCGCCAGCAGCTTGATGAGCATGAACACTGAAGCTTTCTTT
cdr3_aa: CASSLMSMNTEAFF

clone_size: -
d_call: -
j_call: TRBJ2-2
v_call: TRBV27
cdr3_nt: TGTGCCAGCAGTACAGGGGGGGAGAACACCGGGGAGCTGTTTTTT
cdr3_aa: CASSTGGENTGELFF

clone_size: -
d_call: -
j_call: TRBJ1-1
v_call: TRBV18
cdr3_nt: TGTGCCAGCTCACCACGACAGACCACTGAAGCTTTCTTT
cdr3_aa: CASSPRQTTEAFF

clone_size: -
d_call: -
j_call: TRBJ1-5
v_call: TRBV3-1/TRBV3-2
cdr3_nt: TGTGCCAGCAGCCAACTGTCTGGCAATCAGCCCCAGCATTTT
cdr3_aa: CASSQLSGNQPQHF

clone_size: -
d_call: -
j_call: TRBJ1-1
v_call: TRBV2
cdr3_nt: TGTGCCAGCAGTGCGGGGGAGGGCACTGAAGCTTTCTTT
cdr3_aa: CASSAGEGTEAFF

clone_size: -
d_call: -
j_call: TRBJ2-3
v_call: TRBV3-1/TRBV3-2
cdr3_nt: TGTGCCAGCAGCCCCCAGACTAGTGGCATTTTAGATACGCAGTATTTT
cdr3_aa: CASSPQTSGILDTQYF

clone_size: -
d_call: -
j_call: TRBJ2-7
v_call: TRBV11-1
cdr3_nt: TGTGCCAGCAGCTTCAACGGGAGATACGAGCAGTACTTC
cdr3_aa: CASSFNGRYEQYF

clone_size: -
d_call: -
j_call: TRBJ1-2
v_call: TRBV6-5
cdr3_nt: TGTGCCAGCAGGGACGACGTGGGGGGTAACTATGGCTACACCTTC
cdr3_aa: CASRDDVGGNYGYTF

clone_size: once
d_call: -
j_call: TRBJ1-1
v_call: TRBV10-2
cdr3_nt: TGCGCCACCATTCCTCAGGGTGAGAACACTGAAGCTTTCTTT
cdr3_aa: CATIPQGENTEAFF

clone_size: -
d_call: -
j_call: TRBJ2-3
v_call: TRBV6-1
cdr3_nt: TGTGCCAGCAGTGACAGAGATACGCAGTATTTT
cdr3_aa: CASSDRDTQYF

clone_size: few
d_call: -
j_call: TRBJ1-1
v_call: TRBV6-5
cdr3_nt: TGTGCCAGCAGTAGAGACGGGACAAACAATGAAGCTTTCTTT
cdr3_aa: CASSRDGTNNEAFF

clone_size: -
d_call: TRBD1
j_call: TRBJ2-7
v_call: TRBV5-5
cdr3_nt: TGTGCTACTTCGACAGGGAGCTACGAGCAGTACTTC
cdr3_aa: CATSTGSYEQYF

clone_size: -
d_call: -
j_call: TRBJ1-2
v_call: TRBV6-5
cdr3_nt: TGTGCCAGCAGTCCCTCGGCCCCGCGGGGATATGGCTACACCTTC
cdr3_aa: CASSPSAPRGYGYTF